This entry lists 27 T cell receptor beta chains sequenced from one sample in a study of T cells in Graves' hyperthyroidism and ophthalmopathy. RNA transcripts provided the source from which TCR beta CDR3 regions were amplified. A first-round RT-PCR of the TCR CDR3 used the HTBI primer set. TCRdb recomputed calls from the multiplex PCR reads with MiXCR, one row per CDR3 protein. There are around 400,000 distinct CDR3 sequences in the sample; 25% occur only once, and 73% lies in the top ten. The sample was blood. These receptors were obtained from a man aged 45-60 years with Graves' hyperthyroidism.

In this sample, this clonotype turned up a few times. CDR3 sequence reads: CASSRRSETQYF. In DNA, the CDR3 is TGTGCCAGCAGCCGGAGGTCAGAGACCCAGTACTTC. This chain connects TRBV3-1 to TRBJ2-5; TRBD2 is a possible D gene (5 bases). This CDR3 contains 12 residues. V was clipped by 4 bases and J by 4 bases, with 7 bases between them. The germline V gene has CDR1 LGHDT and CDR2 YNNKEL (reference sequence).

This clonotype was recorded many times. The chain couples TRBV12-3 or TRBV12-4 to TRBJ1-1, with TRBD1 matching 10 bases. This CDR3 comprises 13 residues. Trimming removed 6 bases from V and 7 bases from J; junction bases left unmatched: 5. The CDR3 sequence: CASRFGQGDEAFF. The CDR3 DNA reads TGTGCCAGCAGATTCGGACAGGGGGATGAAGCTTTCTTT.

In this sample, this clonotype turned up once. V gene TRBV5-1 combines with J gene TRBJ2-7; D may correspond to TRBD1 or TRBD2 (5 bases each). This CDR3 has 17 amino acids. CDR1 is SGHRS, CDR2 YFSETQ, per germline. V was trimmed by 0 bases and J by 4 bases, leaving 20 bases between them. The CDR3 DNA follows: TGCGCCAGCAGCTTGGAAGGAGGTGGGGCCCAGCCTTACGAGCAGTACTTC. Translating it yields CASSLEGGGAQPYEQYF.

The chain employs TRBV5-5 and TRBJ1-5; tentative D call: TRBD1 (5 bases). Looked up from germline, CDR1 is SGHKS and CDR2 is YYEKEE (reference sequence). V dropped 0 bases and J dropped 11 bases, with 12 bases sitting between them. CDR3 length equals 13 residues. For the CDR3, the DNA is TGTGCCAGCAGCTTGGAAAGGGGAAAAGCCCAGCATTTT. Protein: CASSLERGKAQHF.

The rearrangement joins TRBV28 to TRBJ2-2; 9 nucleotides agree with TRBD1. Germline V lookup: CDR1 MDHEN, CDR2 SYDVKM. The junction had 5 bases not matched to a gene; V was cut back by 10 bases and J by 5 bases. This CDR3 region has 13 residues. This chain's CDR3 is CATKTGGTGELFF. The CDR3 DNA sequence: TGTGCCACCAAGACAGGGGGAACCGGGGAGCTGTTTTTT.

The chain recombines TRBV12-5 with TRBJ2-7, with 7 bases matching TRBD1. The CDR3 length is 12 residues. In germline, CDR1 is LGHNT, CDR2 FRNRAP. Losses at the gene ends were 6 bases for V and 7 bases for J; bases not matched to a gene: 6. The CDR3: CASGSTGVEQYF. As DNA, the CDR3 is TGTGCTAGTGGCAGCACAGGGGTTGAGCAGTACTTC.

This clonotype came up a few times. The chain links TRBV19 to TRBJ2-1; 10 bases map to TRBD2. This CDR3 is built from 17 residues. J was trimmed by 8 bases and V by 1 base; bases with no gene match: 11. The germline CDR1 and CDR2 sequences are LNHDA and SQIVND (reference sequence). CDR3 coding DNA: TGTGCCAGTAGTATAGGCCCTCTAGCGGGAGTTCGCGATGAGCAGTTCTTC. Protein: CASSIGPLAGVRDEQFF.

This chain links TRBV6-1 with TRBJ1-5; D possibly corresponds to TRBD1 (5 bases). V lost 4 bases and J lost 0, with 16 bases in between. Looked up from germline, CDR1 is MNHNS and CDR2 is SASEGT. The CDR3 is made up of 17 amino acids. The DNA of the CDR3 is TGTGCCAGCAGTGGGGGGGTATCGATTTATAGCAATCAGCCCCAGCATTTT. Protein product: CASSGGVSIYSNQPQHF.

In this sample, this clonotype turned up many times. The chain joins TRBV11-3 to TRBJ2-1; D is perhaps TRBD2 (5 bases). V dropped 1 base and J dropped 7 bases, with 8 bases sitting between them. Germline V gene sequence: CDR1 SGHNT, CDR2 YENEEA. This CDR3 is 13 amino acids long. The CDR3 nucleotides read TGTGCCAGCAGCTTAGGCTGGGAGAATGAGCAGTTCTTC. Translated: CASSLGWENEQFF. Filled out from reference TRBV11-3 and TRBJ2-1, the complete variable domain reads EAGVVQSPRYKIIEKKQPVAFWCNPISGHNTLYWYLQNLGQGPELLIRYENEEAVDDSQLPKDRFSAERLKGVDSTLKIQPAELGDSAVYLCASSLGWENEQFFGPGTRLTVL.

The J gene is TRBJ1-4, the V gene TRBV20-1; 7 bases are a match to TRBD1. This CDR3 contains 16 residues. Germline V gene sequence: CDR1 DFQATT, CDR2 SNEGSKA (reference sequence). Germline trimming cut 0 bases from V and 5 bases from J; bases unmatched to any gene: 9. CDR3 region: CSARDSWGQNNEKLFF. The DNA of the CDR3 is TGCAGTGCTAGAGATTCGTGGGGACAGAACAATGAAAAACTGTTTTTT.

The gene calls are TRBV20-1 and TRBJ1-1; D might be TRBD1 (5 bases). Germline V lookup: CDR1 DFQATT, CDR2 SNEGSKA (reference sequence). This CDR3 spans 14 amino acids. Deletions cut 1 base from V and 0 bases from J, with 9 bases between. CDR3 amino acids: CSARGRAMNTEAFF. CDR3 nucleotide sequence: TGCAGTGCTAGAGGCAGGGCCATGAACACTGAAGCTTTCTTT.

In this sample, this clonotype turned up many times. This chain joins TRBV12-3 or TRBV12-4 and TRBJ1-5; D possibly corresponds to TRBD1 (5 bases). The V end was cut by 5 bases, the J end by 0 bases, with 20 bases between. This CDR3 contains 18 residues. In DNA form, the CDR3 reads TGTGCCAGCAGTGCAAAACGGGGCCGGAGCGGTAGCAATCAGCCCCAGCATTTT. Amino acid sequence: CASSAKRGRSGSNQPQHF.

The chain uses TRBV5-1 and TRBJ2-3; D gene unclear. Per the germline V gene, CDR1 is SGHRS and CDR2 is YFSETQ. The germline V and J ends were trimmed by 4 bases and 2 bases, with 11 bases remaining between them. This CDR3 is 14 amino acids long. The CDR3 is CASSPGPPTDTQYF. The CDR3 DNA reads TGCGCCAGCAGCCCCGGACCACCCACAGATACGCAGTATTTT.

The rearrangement uses TRBV27 and TRBJ2-4; no firm D call. Germline assignment: CDR1 MNHEY and CDR2 SMNVEV (reference sequence). V shed 4 bases and J shed 1 base, with 5 bases lying between them. The CDR3 runs 13 residues. The CDR3 sequence is CASSYGAKNIQYF. The CDR3 DNA follows: TGTGCCAGCAGTTATGGGGCCAAAAACATTCAGTACTTC.

This chain links TRBV4-1 with TRBJ1-2, with unresolved D. The CDR3 runs to 15 residues. In germline, CDR1 is MGHRA, CDR2 YSYEKL. Trimming pared 0 bases from V and 3 bases from J, leaving 11 bases between. The CDR3 region is CASSQDRSAHYGYTF. CDR3 DNA sequence: TGCGCCAGCAGCCAAGATCGTTCAGCGCACTATGGCTACACCTTC.

Ten or more counts support this clonotype. J is TRBJ2-1 and V is TRBV9; TRBD1 might be the D (5 bases). Trimming cost V 2 bases and J 6 bases, with 9 bases left between them. The CDR3 length is 13 residues. In germline, CDR1 is SGDLS, CDR2 YYNGEE. CDR3 sequence reads: CASSVGQGNEQFF. Here the CDR3 DNA reads TGTGCCAGCAGCGTCGGTCAGGGCAATGAGCAGTTCTTC.

This clonotype has just a few counts. CDR3 in amino acids: CASSLTSSANTGELFF. The CDR3 DNA sequence: TGTGCCAGCAGCTTAACATCTAGCGCGAACACCGGGGAGCTGTTTTTT. This chain connects TRBV7-3 to TRBJ2-2; maybe TRBD2 (6 bases). The CDR3 has 16 residues. V was shortened by 0 bases and J by 0 bases, with 8 bases between the two germline ends. Germline-derived CDR1 and CDR2 are SGHTA and FQGTGA.

The V and J genes are TRBV6-1 and TRBJ1-5, with a tentative D call TRBD1 (5 bases). This CDR3 has 12 residues. The V end lost 4 bases, the J end lost 9 bases, and 10 bases lay between the germline ends. Per germline, CDR1 MNHNS and CDR2 SASEGT. The CDR3 protein is CASSGGSGPQHF. The CDR3 bases are TGTGCCAGCAGTGGGGGGAGTGGGCCCCAGCATTTT.

This clonotype was counted ten times or more. The rearrangement uses TRBV20-1 and TRBJ2-1; 9 nucleotides align to TRBD2. With 2 bases clipped from V and 3 bases from J, the junction kept 11 bases outside the gene matches. This CDR3 spans 17 amino acids. Looked up from germline, CDR1 is DFQATT and CDR2 is SNEGSKA (reference sequence). The CDR3 region is CSARRPAGGTVYNEQFF. CDR3 nucleotides: TGCAGTGCTAGAAGGCCGGCGGGAGGGACCGTCTACAATGAGCAGTTCTTC.

This clonotype was recorded many times. The chain joins TRBV7-2 to TRBJ2-1, with D uncertain. The germline V gene has CDR1 SGHTA and CDR2 FQGNSA. V gave up 3 bases and J gave up 3 bases, with 0 bases separating them. The CDR3 length is 11 residues. Written as DNA, the CDR3 is TGTGCCAGCAGCTTCTACAATGAGCAGTTCTTC. Protein product: CASSFYNEQFF. Supplemented by reference TRBV7-2 and TRBJ2-1, the full variable domain reads GAGVSQSPSNKVTEKGKDVELRCDPISGHTALYWYRQSLGQGLEFLIYFQGNSAPDKSGLPSDRFSAERTGGSVSTLTIQRTQQEDSAVYLCASSFYNEQFFGPGTRLTVL.

This clonotype showed up just a few times. The rearrangement joins TRBV5-1 to TRBJ2-5; 10 bases align to TRBD1. This CDR3 is 14 amino acids long. V shed 4 bases and J 5 bases; nucleotides not matched to a gene: 5. The V gene's germline CDR1 is SGHRS and CDR2 YFSETQ. CDR3 sequence (DNA): TGCGCCAGCAGCGTGGGACAGGGGCCGGAGACCCAGTACTTC. It encodes CASSVGQGPETQYF.

The table lists this clonotype with many counts. The chain uses TRBV3-1 and TRBJ2-5, with D possibly TRBD2 on 5 matching bases. The V end lost 6 bases, the J end lost 1 base, and 9 bases lay between the germline ends. Germline CDR1 is LGHDT and CDR2 is YNNKEL (reference sequence). The CDR3 is 13 residues long. CDR3 amino acids: CASRVTSQETQYF. CDR3 coding DNA: TGTGCCAGCAGAGTTACTAGCCAAGAGACCCAGTACTTC.

This clonotype was observed a few times. This chain uses TRBV12-3 or TRBV12-4 with TRBJ1-5, with D perhaps matching TRBD1 (6 bases). This CDR3 contains 14 residues. V lost 5 bases and J lost 4, with 12 bases in between. The DNA of the CDR3 is TGTGCCAGCAGTCCGACAGGACAGAATCAGCCCCAGCATTTT. Its translation is CASSPTGQNQPQHF.

This clonotype appeared many times. The V gene is TRBV27, the J gene TRBJ1-1; D possibly corresponds to TRBD1 (6 bases). The CDR3 runs to 15 residues. CDR1 is MNHEY, CDR2 SMNVEV, per germline (reference sequence). V lost 0 bases, J lost 1 base, and 9 bases lay in between. CDR3 protein: CASSLSSRGNTEAFF. DNA of the CDR3: TGTGCCAGCAGTTTATCGAGCAGGGGGAACACTGAAGCTTTCTTT.

This chain links TRBV7-3 with TRBJ2-1; a possible D gene is TRBD2 (5 bases). Trimming took off 3 bases at V and 4 bases at J, with 10 bases between the two ends. This CDR3 has 14 residues. The germline gives CDR1 SGHTA, CDR2 FQGTGA. This chain's CDR3 is CASSFEADYNEQFF. The CDR3 DNA reads as TGTGCCAGCAGCTTCGAAGCGGATTACAATGAGCAGTTCTTC.

The rearrangement joins TRBV7-9 to TRBJ2-3; D not certain. Between the trimmed V and J ends, which lost 1 base and 0 bases, there was a span of 8 bases. The germline V gene has CDR1 SEHNR and CDR2 FQNEAQ (reference sequence). The CDR3 has 15 amino acids. The CDR3 protein is CASSLDAHSTDTQYF. The CDR3 DNA follows: TGTGCCAGCAGCTTAGATGCCCATAGCACAGATACGCAGTATTTT.

This clonotype was seen only a few times. The V and J genes are TRBV28 and TRBJ2-2; 7 bases align to TRBD1. The V gene's germline CDR1 is MDHEN and CDR2 SYDVKM. The CDR3 consists of 14 residues. Germline trimming cut 5 bases from V and 7 bases from J; bases unmatched to any gene: 7. CDR3 loop: CASSTTGWGGELFF. As DNA, the CDR3 is TGTGCCAGCAGTACGACAGGGTGGGGCGGGGAGCTGTTTTTT.